Described below is a single T cell receptor (beta chain) sequence and its context. These data belong to a study of blood T cell repertoires in COVID-19. For the study at large: Whether acute or convalescent, the COVID-19 samples came from the United States, Italy and Spain. In each case, the material was cDNA or gDNA derived from T cells, B-cell-depleted T cells, or PBMCs.

Per the authors' pipeline: Estimation of nucleated cell counts relied on the amplification of reference gene primers. Method: immunoSEQ multiplex PCR; TCRdb's copy keeps in-frame clones and lacks some. D and trimming were read from the DNA, whereas the V and J calls and clone size are those reported in that table. The table records about 130,000 clones, approximately 90% of them present only once. CDR3 length: 14 residues. Trimming removed 5 bases at V and 2 bases at J, with 12 bases between. The V gene's germline CDR1 is SGHTA and CDR2 FQGNSA. The specimen was peripheral blood. The sequence derives from a man in his forties or fifties with acute or convalescent COVID-19. V usage is TRBV7-2 and J usage is TRBJ2-5; TRBD1 might be the D (5 bases). CDR3 coding DNA: TGTGCCAGCAGCGTCCAGACAGCTCAAGAGACCCAGTACTTC. This codes for CASSVQTAQETQYF.